The clone carrying this TCR beta chain was recorded a few times. Assay: immunoSEQ multiplex PCR; the TCRdb copy retains only in-frame clones and omits some. The sample has approximately 580,000 clones; around 78% are singletons. The data are from a study of shared T cell receptors in the human thymus. This CDR3 is built from 14 residues. Per the germline V gene, CDR1 is SGHNT and CDR2 is YYREEE (reference sequence). Trimming removed 0 bases from V and 4 bases from J; junction bases left unmatched: 3. These records were also assigned to another study, of human thymus T cells. That publication notes: Healthy Finnish infants undergoing corrective surgery for congenital heart defects were the donors. Both thymic and peripheral blood repertoires showed apparently biased V and J usage.

The source of this sequence is a boy younger than two with a congenital heart defect. This chain uses TRBV5-4 with TRBJ2-7; 8 positions agree with TRBD1. Sequenced material: thymocytes. CDR3 nucleotide sequence: TGTGCCAGCAGCTTGGGAGACAGGGGATACGAGCAGTACTTC. As protein: CASSLGDRGYEQYF.